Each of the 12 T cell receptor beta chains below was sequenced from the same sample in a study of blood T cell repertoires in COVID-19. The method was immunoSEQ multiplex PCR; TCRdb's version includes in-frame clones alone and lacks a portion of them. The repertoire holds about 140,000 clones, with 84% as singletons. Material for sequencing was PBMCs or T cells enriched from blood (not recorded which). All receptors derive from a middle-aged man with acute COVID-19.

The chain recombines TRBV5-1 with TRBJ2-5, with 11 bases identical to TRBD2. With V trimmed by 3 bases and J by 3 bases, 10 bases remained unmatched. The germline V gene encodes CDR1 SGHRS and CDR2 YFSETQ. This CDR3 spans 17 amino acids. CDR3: CASSYLPTSGAEETQYF. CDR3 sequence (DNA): TGCGCCAGCAGCTACCTCCCGACTAGCGGGGCAGAAGAGACCCAGTACTTC. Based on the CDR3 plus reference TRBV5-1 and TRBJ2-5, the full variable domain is KAGVTQTPRYLIKTRGQQVTLSCSPISGHRSVSWYQQTPGQGLQFLFEYFSETQRNKGNFPGRFSGRQFSNSRSEMNVSTLELGDSALYLCASSYLPTSGAEETQYFGPGTRLLVL.

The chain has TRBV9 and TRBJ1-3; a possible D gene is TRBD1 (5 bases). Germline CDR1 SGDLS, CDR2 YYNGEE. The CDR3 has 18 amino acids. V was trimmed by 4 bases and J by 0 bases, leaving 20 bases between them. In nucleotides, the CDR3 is TGTGCCAGCAGCCCAAGAGGGTACGGGGGTGACTCTGGAAACACCATATATTTT. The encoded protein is CASSPRGYGGDSGNTIYF.

This CDR3 reads CASSVDGAMNTEAFF. The CDR3 region has the DNA TGTGCCAGCAGCGTAGATGGAGCTATGAACACTGAAGCTTTCTTT. The genes are TRBV9 and TRBJ1-1; D not resolved. The CDR3 extends over 15 amino acids. V gave up 0 bases and J gave up 0 bases, with 9 bases separating them. Germline CDR1 reads SGDLS; CDR2 reads YYNGEE. The full variable domain, with the rest looked up from reference TRBV9 and TRBJ1-1, is DSGVTQTPKHLITATGQRVTLRCSPRSGDLSVYWYQQSLDQGLQFLIQYYNGEERAKGNILERFSAQQFPDLHSELNLSSLELGDSALYFCASSVDGAMNTEAFFGQGTRLTVV.

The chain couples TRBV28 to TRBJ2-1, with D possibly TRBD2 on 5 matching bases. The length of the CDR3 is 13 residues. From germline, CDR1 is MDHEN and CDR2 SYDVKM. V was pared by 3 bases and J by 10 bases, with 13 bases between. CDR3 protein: CASSFDPRGEQFF. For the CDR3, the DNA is TGTGCCAGCAGTTTTGACCCCCGAGGGGAGCAGTTCTTC.

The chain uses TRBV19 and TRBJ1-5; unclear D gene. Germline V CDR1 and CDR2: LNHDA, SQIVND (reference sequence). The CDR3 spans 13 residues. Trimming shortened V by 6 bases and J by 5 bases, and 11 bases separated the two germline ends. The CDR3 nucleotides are TGTGCCAGTAGGCTGAGGCCCCATCAGCCCCAGCATTTT. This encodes CASRLRPHQPQHF.

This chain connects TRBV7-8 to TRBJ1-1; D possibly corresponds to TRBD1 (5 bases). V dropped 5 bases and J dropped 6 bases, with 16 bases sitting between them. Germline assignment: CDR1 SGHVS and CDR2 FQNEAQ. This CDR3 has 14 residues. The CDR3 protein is CASSPWGGEAEAFF. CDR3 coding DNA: TGTGCCAGCAGCCCTTGGGGAGGGGAGGCTGAAGCTTTCTTT.

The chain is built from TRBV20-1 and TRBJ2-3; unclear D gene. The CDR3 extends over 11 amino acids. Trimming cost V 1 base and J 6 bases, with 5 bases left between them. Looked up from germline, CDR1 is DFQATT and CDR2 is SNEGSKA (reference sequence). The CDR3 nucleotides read TGCAGTGCTAGAGTTCTGGATACGCAGTATTTT. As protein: CSARVLDTQYF.

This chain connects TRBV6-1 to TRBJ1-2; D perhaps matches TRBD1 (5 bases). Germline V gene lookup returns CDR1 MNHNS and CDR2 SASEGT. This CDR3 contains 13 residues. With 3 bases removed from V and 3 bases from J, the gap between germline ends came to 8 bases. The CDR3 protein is CASSEAGYYGYTF. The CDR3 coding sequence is TGTGCCAGCAGTGAGGCAGGGTACTATGGCTACACCTTC.

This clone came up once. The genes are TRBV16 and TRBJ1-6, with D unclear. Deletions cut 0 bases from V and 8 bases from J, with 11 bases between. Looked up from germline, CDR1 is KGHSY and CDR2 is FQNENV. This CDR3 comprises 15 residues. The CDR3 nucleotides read TGTGCCAGCAGCCAATCTGCGGAGGGAGATTCACCCCTCCACTTT. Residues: CASSQSAEGDSPLHF.

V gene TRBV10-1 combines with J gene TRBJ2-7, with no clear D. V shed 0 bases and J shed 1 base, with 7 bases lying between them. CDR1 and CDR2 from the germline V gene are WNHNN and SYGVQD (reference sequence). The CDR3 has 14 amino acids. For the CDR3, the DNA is TGCGCCAGCAGTGAGTCCGGCGGATCCTACGAGCAGTACTTC. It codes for CASSESGGSYEQYF.

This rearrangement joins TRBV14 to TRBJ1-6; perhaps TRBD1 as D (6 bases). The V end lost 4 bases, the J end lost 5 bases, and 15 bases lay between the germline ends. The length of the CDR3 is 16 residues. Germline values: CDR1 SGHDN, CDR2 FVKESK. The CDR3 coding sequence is TGTGCCAGCAGCCTCAGGGGCCCGCGACATAATTCACCCCTCCACTTT. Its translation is CASSLRGPRHNSPLHF.

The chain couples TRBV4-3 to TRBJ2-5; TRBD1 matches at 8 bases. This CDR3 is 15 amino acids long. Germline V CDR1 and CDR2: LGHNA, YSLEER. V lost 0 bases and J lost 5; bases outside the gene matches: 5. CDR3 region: CASSQEPGQGETQYF. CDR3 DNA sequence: TGCGCCAGCAGCCAAGAACCTGGACAGGGCGAGACCCAGTACTTC.